Sequencing of this T cell receptor beta chain was carried out in a study of CD8 T cells in ankylosing spondylitis. This clonotype was counted only a few times. Its specificity is unknown. Trimming cost V 1 base and J 8 bases, with 10 bases left between them. The CDR3 is 14 amino acids. Germline CDR1 SGHRS, CDR2 YFSETQ. Study observations and caveats: Earlier studies detected some motif variants in reactive arthritis synovial fluid and blood. It was reported that disease-linked clones were significantly enriched in matched ankylosing spondylitis synovial fluid. Blood of patients with ankylosing spondylitis appeared to be characterized by a TCR beta motif of several highly homologous variants.

A single record per CDR3 protein comes from TCRdb applying MiXCR to the 5' RACE reads. The table records some 330,000 distinct CDR3 sequences, less than 9.5% of them present only once. The J gene is TRBJ1-6, the V gene TRBV5-1; D call uncertain. Sequencing input: blood, either unsorted or a sorted T cell fraction (not recorded which). The TCR sequence derives from a male donor with ankylosing spondylitis. The CDR3 sequence: CASSLSRWDSPLHF. CDR3 nucleotides: TGCGCCAGCAGCTTGTCCCGGTGGGATTCACCCCTCCACTTT.